The 4 T cell receptor beta chains listed next were all sequenced from one sample in a study of T-cell reconstitution after alpha-beta-depleted transplantation in children. Findings and caveats of the study: It was newly produced T cells that mostly accounted for T-cell counts and diversity one year after transplant.

Preparation of the TCRbeta library used unique molecular identifiers. TCRdb re-called the PCR reads through MiXCR, storing one row per CDR3 protein. The table has around 300,000 distinct CDR3 sequences, approximately 7.3% seen once. These TCRs are of unknown antigen specificity. Here the sequenced sample was peripheral blood, taken 360 days after TCRalphabeta/CD19-depleted stem cell transplant. The source is a female patient younger than 10 who had a stem cell transplant for Fanconi anemia, so the T cells may come from the graft donor.

This clonotype was recorded many times. The chain recombines TRBV29-1 with TRBJ2-5; D ambiguous. The CDR3 is made up of 14 amino acids. V was trimmed by 3 bases and J by 0 bases, leaving 11 bases between them. Germline CDR1 SQVTM, CDR2 ANQGSEA. CDR3 protein: CSVDSSADQETQYF. The DNA of the CDR3 is TGCAGCGTTGACTCGTCGGCAGACCAAGAGACCCAGTACTTC.

This clonotype was observed many times. This chain joins TRBV12-3 or TRBV12-4 and TRBJ2-7; 7 bases align to TRBD1. The CDR3 totals 15 residues. The V gene end was trimmed by 6 bases and the J gene end by 4 bases; junction bases not matched to a gene: 12. CDR3 bases: TGTGCCAGCAGCTCAGGGGGATCCAGGATTTACGAGCAGTACTTC. As protein: CASSSGGSRIYEQYF.

This clonotype was recorded many times. The V gene is TRBV4-2, the J gene TRBJ2-7, with D maybe TRBD1 (6 bases). The germline CDR1 and CDR2 sequences are LGHNA and YNFKEQ. Trimming pared 0 bases from V and 2 bases from J, leaving 14 bases between. The CDR3 totals 16 residues. The CDR3 nucleotides read TGTGCCAGCAGCCAAGACCGGGACATACACCCCTACGAGCAGTACTTC. Protein sequence: CASSQDRDIHPYEQYF.

Points on this clonotype: The final CDR3 position lacks the conserved phenylalanine or tryptophan, pointing to a likely read error. This chain links TRBV2 with TRBJ1-3; TRBD1 might be the D (5 bases). The CDR3 runs 14 residues. Germline V CDR1 and CDR2: SNHLY, FYNNEI. V lost 3 bases, J lost 8 bases, and 14 bases lay in between. CDR3 loop: CASSDQGGLDTIYY. For the CDR3, the DNA is TGTGCCAGCAGTGATCAGGGCGGGTTAGACACCATATATTAT.